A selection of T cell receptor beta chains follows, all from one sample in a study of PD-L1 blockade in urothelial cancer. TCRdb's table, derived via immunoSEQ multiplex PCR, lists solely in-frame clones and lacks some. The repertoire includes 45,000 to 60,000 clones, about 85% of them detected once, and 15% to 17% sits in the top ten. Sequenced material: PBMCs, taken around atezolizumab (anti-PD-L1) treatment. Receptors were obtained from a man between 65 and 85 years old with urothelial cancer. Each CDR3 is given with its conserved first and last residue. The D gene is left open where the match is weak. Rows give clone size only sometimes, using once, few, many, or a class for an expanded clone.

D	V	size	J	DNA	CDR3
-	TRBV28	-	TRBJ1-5	TGTGCCAGCCAGCGAGACTTCACTCAGCCCCAGCATTTT	CASQRDFTQPQHF
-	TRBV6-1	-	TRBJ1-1	TGTGCCAGCACCATGGACGGGGGGAACACTGAAGCTTTCTTT	CASTMDGGNTEAFF
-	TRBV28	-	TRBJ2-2	TGTGCCAGCAGTATGGGGCGGGGTAGGACCGGGGAGCTGTTTTTT	CASSMGRGRTGELFF
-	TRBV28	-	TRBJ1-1	TGTGCCAGCAATTCTTGGGGGAGGGCAGTGAACACTGAAGCTTTCTTT	CASNSWGRAVNTEAFF
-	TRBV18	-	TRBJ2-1	TGTGCCAGCTCACCCCCGACAAACTACAATGAGCAGTTCTTC	CASSPPTNYNEQFF
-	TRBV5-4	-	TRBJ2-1	TGTGCCAGCAGCTCCGACAGGCCCTCCTACAATGAGCAGTTCTTC	CASSSDRPSYNEQFF
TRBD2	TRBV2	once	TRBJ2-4	TGTGCCAGCAGTGAAGGGATTCGACTAGCGGGAGTAGGAGCCAAAAACATTCAGTACTTC	CASSEGIRLAGVGAKNIQYF
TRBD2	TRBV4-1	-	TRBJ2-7	TGCGCCAGCAGCCACCCCGGGACTAGCGGGACCTACGAGCAGTACTTC	CASSHPGTSGTYEQYF
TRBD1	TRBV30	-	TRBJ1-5	TGTGCCTGGAGTGTAAAGGGGGCGGTTAGCAATCAGCCCCAGCATTTT	CAWSVKGAVSNQPQHF
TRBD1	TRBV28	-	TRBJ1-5	TGTGCCAGCAGTTACGGGACAGGGGGGTCGAGGCCCCAGCATTTT	CASSYGTGGSRPQHF
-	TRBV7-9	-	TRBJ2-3	TGTGCCAGCAGCTTTGGTAGCGCTGATACGCAGTATTTT	CASSFGSADTQYF
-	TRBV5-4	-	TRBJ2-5	TGTGCCAGCAGCCGGGGCTCGGGACTCAAAGAGACCCAGTACTTC	CASSRGSGLKETQYF
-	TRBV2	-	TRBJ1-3	TGTGCCAGCAGTGCTCGGGGGTTCTCTGGAAACACCATATATTTT	CASSARGFSGNTIYF
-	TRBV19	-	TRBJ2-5	TGTGCCAGTAGTAGAAGGGGTGAAGAGACCCAGTACTTC	CASSRRGEETQYF